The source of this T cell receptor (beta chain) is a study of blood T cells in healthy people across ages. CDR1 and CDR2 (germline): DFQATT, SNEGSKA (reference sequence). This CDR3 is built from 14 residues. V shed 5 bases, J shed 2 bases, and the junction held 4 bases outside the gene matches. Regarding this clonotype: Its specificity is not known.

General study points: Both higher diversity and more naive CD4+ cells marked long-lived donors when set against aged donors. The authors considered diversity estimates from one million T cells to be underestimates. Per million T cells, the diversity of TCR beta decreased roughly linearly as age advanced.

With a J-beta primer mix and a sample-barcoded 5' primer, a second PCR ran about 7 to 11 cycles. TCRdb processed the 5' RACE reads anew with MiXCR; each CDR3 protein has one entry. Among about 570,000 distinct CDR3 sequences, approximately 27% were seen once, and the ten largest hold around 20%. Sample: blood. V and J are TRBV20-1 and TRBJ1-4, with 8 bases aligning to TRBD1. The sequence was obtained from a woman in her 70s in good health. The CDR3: CSAVNRGTNEKLFF. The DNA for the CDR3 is TGCAGTGCTGTGAACAGGGGGACTAATGAAAAACTGTTTTTT.